A selection of T cell receptor beta chains follows, all from one sample in a study of vaccination and CD4 T cells after COVID-19. TCRdb used MiXCR to reprocess the PCR reads, holding one entry per CDR3 protein. The profile shows roughly 13,000 distinct CDR3 sequences, less than 70% of them singletons. Antigens for these TCRs are unknown. What was sequenced was CD4+ T cells from blood, cultured in vitro. The receptors stem from a human donor who had recovered from COVID-19. Each CDR3 is given with its conserved first and last residue.

V gene	J gene	CDR3 length	CDR3 protein
TRBV7-8	TRBJ2-3	14	CASSFRYYTDTQYF
TRBV7-2	TRBJ1-5	13	CASSPYSAQPQHF
TRBV9	TRBJ1-2	14	CASSPSEGHYGYTF
TRBV24-1	TRBJ2-5	14	CATSSAGGRETQYF
TRBV7-9	TRBJ1-2	12	CASRQSNYGYTF
TRBV14	TRBJ1-1	13	CASSQVRGTEAFF
TRBV20-1	TRBJ2-1	13	CSAHIAGLNEQFF
TRBV11-3	TRBJ1-1	14	CASSLGQWNTEAFF
TRBV7-2	TRBJ1-2	13	CASSSGTGNGYTF
TRBV6-4	TRBJ2-2	12	CASSEGTGELFF
TRBV12-3/TRBV12-4	TRBJ1-1	14	CASSQTLGSTEAFF
TRBV6-2/TRBV6-3	TRBJ2-1	16	CASSTQDSSSYNEQFF
TRBV7-2	TRBJ2-7	12	CASSHGAYEQYF
TRBV7-7	TRBJ1-1	13	CASSPTENTEAFF
TRBV7-6	TRBJ2-1	13	CASSQTRNNEQFF
TRBV10-3	TRBJ2-4	16	CAISESKGNAKNIQYF
TRBV20-1	TRBJ1-1	14	CSARDNRGNTEAFF
TRBV21-1	TRBJ2-2	15	CASSRVVGGTGELFF
TRBV7-2	TRBJ2-2	17	CASSSKGGGKITGELFF
TRBV28	TRBJ1-2	12	CASSYTGLGYTF
TRBV6-1	TRBJ2-3	17	CASRLLTSGRGTDTQYF